This T cell receptor (beta chain) stems from a study of cytomegalovirus exposure and HLA in healthy donors. J lost 5 bases, V lost 5 bases, and 7 bases had no gene match. The CDR3 covers 14 residues. Germline V gene lookup returns CDR1 MDHEN and CDR2 SYDVKM. About this clone itself: Its antigen is not known.

Both 60 Vbeta primers and 13 Jbeta primers went into the PCR. TCRdb keeps only in-frame clones here, not all; method: immunoSEQ multiplex PCR. The table shows 100,000 to 150,000 clones, with roughly 72% occurring only once. Study conclusions and caveats: Follow-up analysis found HLA locus-dependent TCR association rates, highest for DRB1 and lowest for HLA-C. There were several of the most significant clusters that appeared linked to common viral pathogens in a later analysis.

The receptor comes from a male donor in good health and CMV-seronegative. The V gene is TRBV28, the J gene TRBJ1-1, with 8 bases matching TRBD1. Sequencing input: PBMCs. The CDR3 DNA reads as TGTGCCAGCAGTGATCAGGGGGCGCCGACTGAAGCTTTCTTT. It is translated as CASSDQGAPTEAFF.